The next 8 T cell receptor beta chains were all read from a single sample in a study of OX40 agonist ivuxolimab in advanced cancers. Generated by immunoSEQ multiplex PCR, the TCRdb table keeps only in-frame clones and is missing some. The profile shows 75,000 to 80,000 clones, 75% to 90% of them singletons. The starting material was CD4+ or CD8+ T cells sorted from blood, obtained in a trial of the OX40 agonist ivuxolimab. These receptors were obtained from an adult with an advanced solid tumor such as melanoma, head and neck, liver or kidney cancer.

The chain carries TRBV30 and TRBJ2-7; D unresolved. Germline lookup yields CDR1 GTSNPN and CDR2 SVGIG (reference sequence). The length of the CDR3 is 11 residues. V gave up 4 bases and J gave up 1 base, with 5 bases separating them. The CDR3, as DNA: TGTGCCTGGATGGAGTCCTACGAGCAGTACTTC. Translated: CAWMESYEQYF.

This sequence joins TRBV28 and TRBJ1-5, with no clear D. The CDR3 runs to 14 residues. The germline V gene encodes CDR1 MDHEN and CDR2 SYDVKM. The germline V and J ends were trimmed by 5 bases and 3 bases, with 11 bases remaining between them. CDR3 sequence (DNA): TGTGCCAGCAGTACGTCCTCCTTCAATCAGCCCCAGCATTTT. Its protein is CASSTSSFNQPQHF.

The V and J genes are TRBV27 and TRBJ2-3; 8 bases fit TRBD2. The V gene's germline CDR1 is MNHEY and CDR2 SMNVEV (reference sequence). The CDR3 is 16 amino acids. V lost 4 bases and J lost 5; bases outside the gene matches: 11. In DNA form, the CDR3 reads TGTGCCAGCAGTTCATTAGCGGGGCTCGGGGTAGATACGCAGTATTTT. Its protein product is CASSSLAGLGVDTQYF.

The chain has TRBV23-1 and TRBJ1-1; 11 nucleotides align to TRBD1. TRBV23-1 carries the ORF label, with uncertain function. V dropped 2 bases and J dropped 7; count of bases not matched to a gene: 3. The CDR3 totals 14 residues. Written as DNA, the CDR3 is TGCGCCAGCAGTCAAAGGACAGGGGGCGTTGAAGCTTTCTTT. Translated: CASSQRTGGVEAFF.

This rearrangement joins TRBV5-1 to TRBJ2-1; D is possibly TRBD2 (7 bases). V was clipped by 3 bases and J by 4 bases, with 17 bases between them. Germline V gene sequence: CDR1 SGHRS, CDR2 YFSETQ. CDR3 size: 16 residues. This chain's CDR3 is CASSSARGPSYNEQFF. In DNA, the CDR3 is TGCGCCAGCAGCTCCGCGCGGGGGCCTTCGTACAATGAGCAGTTCTTC.

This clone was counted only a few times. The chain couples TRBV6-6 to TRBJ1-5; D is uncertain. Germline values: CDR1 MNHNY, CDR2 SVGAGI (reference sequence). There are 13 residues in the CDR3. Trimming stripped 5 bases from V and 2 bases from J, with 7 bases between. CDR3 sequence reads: CASSLKGNQPQHF. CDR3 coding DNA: TGTGCCAGCAGTCTCAAGGGCAATCAGCCCCAGCATTTT.

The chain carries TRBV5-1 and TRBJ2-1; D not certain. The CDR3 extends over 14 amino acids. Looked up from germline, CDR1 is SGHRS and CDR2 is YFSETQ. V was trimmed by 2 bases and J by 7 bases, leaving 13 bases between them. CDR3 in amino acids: CASSFYRMGNEQFF. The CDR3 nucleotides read TGCGCCAGCAGCTTTTATAGAATGGGGAATGAGCAGTTCTTC. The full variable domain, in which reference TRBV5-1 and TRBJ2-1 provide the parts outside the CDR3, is KAGVTQTPRYLIKTRGQQVTLSCSPISGHRSVSWYQQTPGQGLQFLFEYFSETQRNKGNFPGRFSGRQFSNSRSEMNVSTLELGDSALYLCASSFYRMGNEQFFGPGTRLTVL.

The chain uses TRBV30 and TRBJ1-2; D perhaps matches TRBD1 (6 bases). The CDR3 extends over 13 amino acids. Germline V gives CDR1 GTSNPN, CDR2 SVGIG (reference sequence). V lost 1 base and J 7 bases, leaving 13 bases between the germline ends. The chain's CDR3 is CAWSAGGQVGYTF. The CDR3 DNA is TGTGCCTGGAGTGCGGGGGGGCAGGTTGGCTACACCTTC.